Below are 4 T cell receptor beta chains sequenced from a single sample in a study of radiation and T cells in renal cell carcinoma. Assay used: immunoSEQ multiplex PCR; TCRdb lists only in-frame clones, some missing. The sample has approximately 110,000 clones, roughly 80% seen once. Time point given: baseline pretreatment blood. Specified treatment: 15 Gy SBRT to primary tumor, nephrectomy 4 weeks later. Source: blood, taken from a patient whose treatment included radiotherapy and nephrectomy. These receptors were collected from a woman aged 55-75 years with renal cell carcinoma.

DNA of the CDR3: TGTGCCAGCAGCTTAAGACAGGCGAAGAACACTGAAGCTTTCTTT. It codes for CASSLRQAKNTEAFF. This chain connects TRBV7-9 to TRBJ1-1; D is perhaps TRBD1 (6 bases). Germline values: CDR1 SEHNR, CDR2 FQNEAQ (reference sequence). CDR3 length: 15 residues. Trimming shortened V by 2 bases and J by 1 base, and 11 bases separated the two germline ends.

This chain links TRBV5-4 with TRBJ2-5; D not resolved. Trimming pared 0 bases from V and 3 bases from J, leaving 15 bases between. Per the germline V gene, CDR1 is SGHNT and CDR2 is YYREEE (reference sequence). The CDR3 totals 16 residues. CDR3 bases: TGTGCCAGCAGCTTGGAGGGATTAGACGGAGAAGAGACCCAGTACTTC. Residues: CASSLEGLDGEETQYF.

This chain joins TRBV6-1 and TRBJ1-1; D remains ambiguous. Germline CDR1 reads MNHNS; CDR2 reads SASEGT. The V end lost 2 bases, the J end lost 5 bases, and 15 bases lay between the germline ends. The CDR3 is 15 amino acids. This CDR3 is CASSEHVVFGTEAFF. CDR3 nucleotides: TGTGCCAGCAGTGAACATGTGGTTTTTGGGACTGAAGCTTTCTTT.

In DNA, the CDR3 is TGTGCCAGCAGCCTAAGTGCTAGCGGGGGGTTCCAAGAGACCCAGTACTTC. It encodes CASSLSASGGFQETQYF. This rearrangement joins TRBV11-2 to TRBJ2-5; 11 positions match TRBD2. The CDR3 is 17 residues long. Trimming cost V 5 bases and J 1 base; bases outside gene matches: 9. Germline V CDR1 and CDR2: SGHAT, FQNNGV.